This T cell receptor (beta chain) was captured in a study of OX40 agonist ivuxolimab in advanced cancers. Looking at the study overall: Administration of intravenous ivuxolimab to patients occurred every 2 weeks at 0.01 to 10 mg/kg. The eligibility criteria allowed prior anti-PD-1, anti-PD-L1 or anti-CTLA-4 therapy, and around 40% had some.

Using immunoSEQ multiplex PCR, the repertoire was profiled, and TCRdb retains in-frame clones only, with some absent. Of around 100,000 clones listed, around 90% are singletons. CDR1 is SQVTM and CDR2 is ANQGSEA in the germline V gene. Trimming left V 0 bases short and J 0 bases short, with 8 bases between. CDR3 length: 15 amino acids. The J gene is TRBJ2-2, the V gene TRBV29-1; no clear D gene. The origin of this receptor is an adult with an advanced solid tumor such as melanoma, head and neck, liver or kidney cancer. Sequenced here: CD4+ or CD8+ T cells sorted from blood, sampled in a trial of the OX40 agonist ivuxolimab. This CDR3 is CSVEETVSNTGELFF. The CDR3 nucleotides read TGCAGCGTTGAAGAAACAGTTTCGAACACCGGGGAGCTGTTTTTT.